One and the same sample provided the 26 T cell receptor beta chains below, sequenced in a study of blood T cell repertoires in COVID-19. TCRdb's copy holds only in-frame clones and misses some; the assay was immunoSEQ multiplex PCR. The table shows 300,000 to 400,000 clones, with more than 75% occurring only once. The sample taken for sequencing was peripheral blood. The receptors shown here come from a man aged 45-60 years with active or convalescent COVID-19.

This clone has more than one count but fewer than ten. This rearrangement joins TRBV5-1 to TRBJ2-2; 8 nucleotides agree with TRBD2. In germline, CDR1 is SGHRS, CDR2 YFSETQ. The CDR3 runs to 16 residues. Trimming cost V 1 base and J 7 bases; bases outside gene matches: 9. The CDR3 is CASSLLGTLADGELFF. Written as DNA, the CDR3 is TGCGCCAGCAGCTTGTTAGGGACACTAGCGGACGGGGAGCTGTTTTTT. The full variable domain, in which reference TRBV5-1 and TRBJ2-2 provide the parts outside the CDR3, is KAGVTQTPRYLIKTRGQQVTLSCSPISGHRSVSWYQQTPGQGLQFLFEYFSETQRNKGNFPGRFSGRQFSNSRSEMNVSTLELGDSALYLCASSLLGTLADGELFFGEGSRLTVL.

This clone was counted once. The J gene is TRBJ2-7, the V gene TRBV5-1; 8 bases align to TRBD1. Germline trimming cut 3 bases from V and 5 bases from J; bases unmatched to any gene: 10. This CDR3 contains 15 residues. Germline CDR1 and CDR2: SGHRS and YFSETQ. The CDR3 sequence is CASSSGTGALNEQYF. The CDR3 region has the DNA TGCGCCAGCAGCTCCGGGACAGGAGCCCTGAACGAGCAGTACTTC.

The rearrangement links TRBV30 to TRBJ2-3; D may be TRBD2 (6 bases). There are 13 residues in the CDR3. Germline V gene sequence: CDR1 GTSNPN, CDR2 SVGIG (reference sequence). The germline V and J ends were trimmed by 5 bases and 8 bases, with 17 bases remaining between them. CDR3 amino acids: CAWGTAGSGTQYF. CDR3 coding DNA: TGTGCCTGGGGGACGGCGGGGTCGGGTACGCAGTATTTT.

The chain couples TRBV5-1 to TRBJ1-1; 10 nucleotides align to TRBD1. The CDR3 length is 17 residues. The V gene end was trimmed by 4 bases and the J gene end by 1 base; junction bases not matched to a gene: 10. CDR1 and CDR2 from the germline V gene are SGHRS and YFSETQ. The CDR3 loop is CASSPGTGDLGNTEAFF. CDR3 in DNA: TGCGCCAGCAGCCCCGGGACAGGGGATCTCGGGAACACTGAAGCTTTCTTT.

This clone was observed a few times. The rearrangement links TRBV2 to TRBJ1-4; no definite D call. V lost 9 bases and J 0 bases, leaving 8 bases between the germline ends. The CDR3 is 13 residues long. Germline loops: CDR1 SNHLY, CDR2 FYNNEI. The CDR3 region has the DNA TGTGCCAGAGGAGGCTCAACTAATGAAAAACTGTTTTTT. It translates to CARGGSTNEKLFF.

Remarks on this clone: Different DNA sequences within this sample yield the same CDR3. The J gene is TRBJ1-1, the V gene TRBV19, with D possibly matching TRBD1 (6 bases). CDR3 length: 14 residues. Germline loops: CDR1 LNHDA, CDR2 SQIVND (reference sequence). Trimming took 7 bases from V and 2 from J, leaving 14 bases between them. DNA of the CDR3: TGTGCCAGTACCCCGGGACACCGTAACACTGAAGCTTTCTTT. It codes for CASTPGHRNTEAFF.

J is TRBJ2-3 and V is TRBV29-1; TRBD1 might be the D (6 bases). The germline V gene has CDR1 SQVTM and CDR2 ANQGSEA. The CDR3 runs 12 residues. V gave up 0 bases and J gave up 7 bases, with 8 bases separating them. Here the CDR3 reads CSVEDQGYTQYF. In DNA form, the CDR3 reads TGCAGCGTTGAAGACCAGGGGTATACGCAGTATTTT.

The rearrangement links TRBV18 to TRBJ2-7, with 11 bases that match TRBD2. V trimming: 4 bases; J trimming: 5 bases; junction bases outside the gene matches: 7. Germline V gene data show CDR1 as KGHSH and CDR2 as LQKENI. The CDR3 loop spans 15 amino acids. In DNA, the CDR3 is TGTGCCAGCTCACTGCCGGGACTAGCGGTCCACGAGCAGTACTTC. This gives the protein CASSLPGLAVHEQYF.

The genes are TRBV11-2 and TRBJ1-4; D unclear. From germline, CDR1 is SGHAT and CDR2 FQNNGV. Trimming removed 5 bases at V and 4 bases at J, with 17 bases between. This CDR3 has 16 residues. In DNA form, the CDR3 reads TGTGCCAGCAGCCCCGGGTCCCGATTCCTTAATGAAAAACTGTTTTTT. Translated, it gives CASSPGSRFLNEKLFF.

Here the CDR3 DNA reads TGTGCCAGCAGTTTATCTAGCCCTGACGTGAAGGGGTGGTACGAGCAGTACTTC. It specifies CASSLSSPDVKGWYEQYF. The chain couples TRBV27 to TRBJ2-7; D perhaps matches TRBD1 (5 bases). The CDR3 runs 18 residues. Per germline, CDR1 MNHEY and CDR2 SMNVEV (reference sequence). Trimming stripped 0 bases from V and 4 bases from J, with 22 bases between.

The V and J genes are TRBV29-1 and TRBJ2-6, with a tentative D call TRBD1 (5 bases). The CDR3 runs to 14 residues. CDR1 is SQVTM and CDR2 is ANQGSEA in the germline V gene. V lost 4 bases and J lost 2, with 9 bases in between. The CDR3 sequence is CSVVREAGANVLTF. CDR3 bases: TGCAGCGTTGTCAGGGAAGCTGGGGCCAACGTCCTGACTTTC.

This clone was seen just once. This chain uses TRBV4-2 with TRBJ2-2, with TRBD1 identical over 10 bases. J was trimmed by 6 bases and V by 6 bases; bases with no gene match: 10. CDR3 length: 16 residues. Germline loops: CDR1 LGHNA, CDR2 YNFKEQ. The CDR3 nucleotides are TGTGCCAGCAGTCCAACGGGACAGGGGACGGCCGGGGAGCTGTTTTTT. It codes for CASSPTGQGTAGELFF.

V gene TRBV19 combines with J gene TRBJ1-6, with 7 bases identical to TRBD1. Germline V gene lookup returns CDR1 LNHDA and CDR2 SQIVND (reference sequence). The CDR3 runs 15 residues. V was pared by 6 bases and J by 5 bases, with 7 bases of the junction left unmatched. The CDR3 nucleotides read TGTGCCAGTAGAGCGGGGGACAGCAATAATTCACCCCTCCACTTT. Translated, it gives CASRAGDSNNSPLHF.

The CDR3, as DNA: TGTGCCAGCAGCTTCCCGCCCGGTCGAAGAGACAATGAGCAGTTCTTC. Amino acids: CASSFPPGRRDNEQFF. The chain employs TRBV7-8 and TRBJ2-1; no clear D gene. V was clipped by 3 bases and J by 5 bases, with 17 bases between them. The CDR3 loop spans 16 amino acids. Germline V gene sequence: CDR1 SGHVS, CDR2 FQNEAQ.

The V and J genes are TRBV11-2 and TRBJ1-3; 7 nucleotides align to TRBD1. The V and J ends lost 5 bases and 4 bases, in that order; junction bases with no gene match: 11. Germline V gene lookup returns CDR1 SGHAT and CDR2 FQNNGV. The CDR3 totals 16 residues. CDR3 DNA sequence: TGTGCCAGCAGCCCCAGGGACAGCCTTTTGGGAAACACCATATATTTT. It is translated as CASSPRDSLLGNTIYF.

The chain carries TRBV9 and TRBJ2-1; D is perhaps TRBD2 (5 bases). V was clipped by 0 bases and J by 7 bases, with 8 bases between them. This CDR3 spans 13 amino acids. Germline CDR1 SGDLS, CDR2 YYNGEE. CDR3 sequence (DNA): TGTGCCAGCAGCGTAGCGGACTTGAATGAGCAGTTCTTC. Its translation is CASSVADLNEQFF.

This clone was detected a few times. The V and J genes are TRBV14 and TRBJ2-2, with TRBD1 as a possible D gene (6 bases). This CDR3 is built from 16 residues. Per the germline V gene, CDR1 is SGHDN and CDR2 is FVKESK. V was shortened by 4 bases and J by 1 base, with 13 bases between the two germline ends. DNA for the CDR3: TGTGCCAGCAGCCTTAGAGGGACACGGAACACCGGGGAGCTGTTTTTT. Protein: CASSLRGTRNTGELFF. The whole variable domain, remainder taken from reference TRBV14 and TRBJ2-2, is EAGVTQFPSHSVIEKGQTVTLRCDPISGHDNLYWYRRVMGKEIKFLLHFVKESKQDESGMPNNRFLAERTGGTYSTLKVQPAELEDSGVYFCASSLRGTRNTGELFFGEGSRLTVL.

The V gene is TRBV11-2, the J gene TRBJ1-4; no firm D call. Germline V gene data show CDR1 as SGHAT and CDR2 as FQNNGV. V dropped 3 bases and J dropped 7 bases, with 12 bases sitting between them. CDR3 length equals 14 residues. CDR3 sequence reads: CASSLSLRSEKLFF. CDR3 in DNA: TGTGCCAGCAGCTTGTCCCTTAGGAGTGAAAAACTGTTTTTT.

The chain has TRBV6-5 and TRBJ1-5; maybe TRBD1 (6 bases). CDR1 is MNHEY, CDR2 SVGAGI, per germline. The germline V and J ends were trimmed by 6 bases and 4 bases, with 16 bases remaining between them. This CDR3 region has 15 residues. In DNA, the CDR3 is TGTGCCAGCAGCAGCGTACAGGGTTGGAATCAGCCCCAGCATTTT. Residues: CASSSVQGWNQPQHF.

The V and J genes are TRBV6-5 and TRBJ1-2, with 9 bases matching TRBD1. Germline V lookup: CDR1 MNHEY, CDR2 SVGAGI. The CDR3 runs 14 residues. Germline trimming cut 5 bases from V and 7 bases from J; bases unmatched to any gene: 8. The CDR3 DNA reads TGTGCCAGCAGTCGGGGGACAGGGAAGCTTGGCTACACCTTC. Protein sequence: CASSRGTGKLGYTF.

This chain connects TRBV28 to TRBJ2-5; 8 bases agree with TRBD2. V lost 1 base, J lost 4 bases, and 5 bases stayed unmatched. The germline gives CDR1 MDHEN, CDR2 SYDVKM. The length of the CDR3 is 15 residues. The CDR3 nucleotides read TGTGCCAGCAGTTTATCCAGCGGGAGTGGAGAGACCCAGTACTTC. Translation gives CASSLSSGSGETQYF.

The V and J genes are TRBV5-5 and TRBJ2-7, with 8 bases matching TRBD1. Losses at the gene ends were 2 bases for V and 2 bases for J; bases not matched to a gene: 6. In germline, CDR1 is SGHKS, CDR2 YYEKEE (reference sequence). The CDR3 has 15 residues. This CDR3 is CASSLQGVSPYEQYF. The CDR3 region has the DNA TGTGCCAGCAGCTTACAGGGGGTAAGCCCCTACGAGCAGTACTTC.

V gene TRBV21-1 combines with J gene TRBJ2-4; TRBD2 reflects the table's D call only, with no check against the DNA. TRBV21-1 is marked as a pseudogene. The CDR3 spans 17 residues. The CDR3 protein is CASSNPGRGGPKNIQYF. The CDR3 DNA is TGTGCCAGCAGCAACCCGGGGCGGGGGGGCCCAAAAAACATTCAGTACTTC.

V usage is TRBV18 and J usage is TRBJ1-5, with 10 bases aligning to TRBD1. CDR1 and CDR2 from the germline V gene are KGHSH and LQKENI. The junction had 20 bases not matched to a gene; V was cut back by 3 bases and J by 9 bases. The CDR3 length is 19 residues. CDR3 loop: CASSPVRGQGPSGSGPQHF. The CDR3 DNA reads TGTGCCAGCTCACCTGTTCGGGGACAGGGGCCTTCGGGGTCAGGGCCCCAGCATTTT.

V is TRBV9 and J is TRBJ1-5; a possible D gene is TRBD1 (6 bases). The V gene lost 3 bases and the J gene lost 3 bases, with 13 bases spanning the gap. The CDR3 contains 15 residues. From germline, CDR1 is SGDLS and CDR2 YYNGEE. The CDR3 is CASSAGGGANQPQHF. The CDR3 bases are TGTGCCAGCAGCGCCGGTGGGGGGGCCAATCAGCCCCAGCATTTT.

The chain uses TRBV18 and TRBJ2-3; 10 bases align to TRBD2. The CDR3 contains 16 residues. Germline CDR1 is KGHSH and CDR2 is LQKENI. The J segment lost 6 bases and the V segment lost 5 bases, leaving 11 bases of the junction unmatched. The CDR3 is CASSSTTSGAGDTQYF. The CDR3 DNA sequence: TGTGCCAGCTCATCCACAACTAGCGGGGCGGGGGATACGCAGTATTTT. Combining the CDR3 with reference TRBV18 and TRBJ2-3 gives the whole variable domain NAGVMQNPRHLVRRRGQEARLRCSPMKGHSHVYWYRQLPEEGLKFMVYLQKENIIDESGMPKERFSAEFPKEGPSILRIQQVVRGDSAAYFCASSSTTSGAGDTQYFGPGTRLTVL.